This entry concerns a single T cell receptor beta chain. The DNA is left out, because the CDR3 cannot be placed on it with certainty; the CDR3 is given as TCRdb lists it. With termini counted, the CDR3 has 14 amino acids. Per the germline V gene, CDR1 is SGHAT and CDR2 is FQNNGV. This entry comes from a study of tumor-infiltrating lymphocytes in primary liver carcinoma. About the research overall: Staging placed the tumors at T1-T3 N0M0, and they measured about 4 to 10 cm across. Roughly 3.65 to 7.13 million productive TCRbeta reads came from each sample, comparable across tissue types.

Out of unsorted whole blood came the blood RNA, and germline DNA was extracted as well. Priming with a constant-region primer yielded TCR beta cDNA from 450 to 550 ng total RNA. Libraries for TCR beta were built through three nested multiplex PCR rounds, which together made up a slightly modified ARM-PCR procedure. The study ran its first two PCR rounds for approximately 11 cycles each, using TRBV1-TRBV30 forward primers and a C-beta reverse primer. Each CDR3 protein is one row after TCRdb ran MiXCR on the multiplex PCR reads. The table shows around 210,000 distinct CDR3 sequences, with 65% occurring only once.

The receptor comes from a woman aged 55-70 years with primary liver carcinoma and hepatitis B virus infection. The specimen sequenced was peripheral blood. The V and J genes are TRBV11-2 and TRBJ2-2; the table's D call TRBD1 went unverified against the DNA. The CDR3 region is CASSFGPGTGELSF.